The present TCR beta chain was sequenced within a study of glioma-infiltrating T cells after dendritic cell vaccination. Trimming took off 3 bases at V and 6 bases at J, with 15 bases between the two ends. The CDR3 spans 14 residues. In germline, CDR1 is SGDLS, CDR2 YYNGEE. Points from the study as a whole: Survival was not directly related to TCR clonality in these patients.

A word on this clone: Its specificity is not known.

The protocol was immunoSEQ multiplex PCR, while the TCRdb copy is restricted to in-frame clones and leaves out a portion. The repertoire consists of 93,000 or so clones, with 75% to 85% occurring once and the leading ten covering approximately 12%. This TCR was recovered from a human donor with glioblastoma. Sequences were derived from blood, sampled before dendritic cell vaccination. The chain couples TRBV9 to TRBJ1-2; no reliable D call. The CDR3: CASSAPGVPDGYTF. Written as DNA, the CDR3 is TGTGCCAGCAGCGCCCCGGGAGTCCCGGATGGCTACACCTTC.